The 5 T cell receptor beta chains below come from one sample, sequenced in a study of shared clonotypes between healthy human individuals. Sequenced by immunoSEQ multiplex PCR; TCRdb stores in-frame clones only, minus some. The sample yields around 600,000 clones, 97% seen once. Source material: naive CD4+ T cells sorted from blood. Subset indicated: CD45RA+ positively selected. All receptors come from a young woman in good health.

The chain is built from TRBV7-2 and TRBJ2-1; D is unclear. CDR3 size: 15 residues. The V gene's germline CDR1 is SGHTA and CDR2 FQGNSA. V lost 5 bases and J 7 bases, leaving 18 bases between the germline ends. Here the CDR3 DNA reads TGTGCCAGCAGCCTAGGATACGAGACCGAGAATGAGCAGTTCTTC. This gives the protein CASSLGYETENEQFF.

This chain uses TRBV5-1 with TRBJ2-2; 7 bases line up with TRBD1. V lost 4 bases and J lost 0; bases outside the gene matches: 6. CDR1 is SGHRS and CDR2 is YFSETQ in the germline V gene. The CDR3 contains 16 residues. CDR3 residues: CASSPRQGSNTGELFF. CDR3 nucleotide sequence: TGCGCCAGCAGCCCTCGACAGGGTTCGAACACCGGGGAGCTGTTTTTT.

Here the CDR3 reads CASSLFSRPGETQYF. CDR3 in DNA: TGTGCCAGCAGTTTATTTTCTCGACCGGGGGAGACCCAGTACTTC. The J gene is TRBJ2-5, the V gene TRBV27; a possible D gene is TRBD2 (5 bases). Germline loops: CDR1 MNHEY, CDR2 SMNVEV (reference sequence). The V gene lost 1 base and the J gene lost 5 bases, with 14 bases spanning the gap. The CDR3 spans 15 residues.

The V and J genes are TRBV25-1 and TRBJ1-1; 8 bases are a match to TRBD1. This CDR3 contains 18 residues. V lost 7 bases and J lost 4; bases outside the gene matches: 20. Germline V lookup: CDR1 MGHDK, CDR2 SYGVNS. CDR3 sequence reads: CASTTGTGVSVVGTEAFF. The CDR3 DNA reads TGTGCCAGCACCACCGGGACAGGTGTTAGTGTTGTGGGCACTGAAGCTTTCTTT.

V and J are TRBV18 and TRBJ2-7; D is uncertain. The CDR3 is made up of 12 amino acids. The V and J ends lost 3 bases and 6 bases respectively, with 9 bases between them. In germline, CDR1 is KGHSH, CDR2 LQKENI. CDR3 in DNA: TGTGCCAGCTCACCCGGACGTGTCGAGCAGTACTTC. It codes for CASSPGRVEQYF.